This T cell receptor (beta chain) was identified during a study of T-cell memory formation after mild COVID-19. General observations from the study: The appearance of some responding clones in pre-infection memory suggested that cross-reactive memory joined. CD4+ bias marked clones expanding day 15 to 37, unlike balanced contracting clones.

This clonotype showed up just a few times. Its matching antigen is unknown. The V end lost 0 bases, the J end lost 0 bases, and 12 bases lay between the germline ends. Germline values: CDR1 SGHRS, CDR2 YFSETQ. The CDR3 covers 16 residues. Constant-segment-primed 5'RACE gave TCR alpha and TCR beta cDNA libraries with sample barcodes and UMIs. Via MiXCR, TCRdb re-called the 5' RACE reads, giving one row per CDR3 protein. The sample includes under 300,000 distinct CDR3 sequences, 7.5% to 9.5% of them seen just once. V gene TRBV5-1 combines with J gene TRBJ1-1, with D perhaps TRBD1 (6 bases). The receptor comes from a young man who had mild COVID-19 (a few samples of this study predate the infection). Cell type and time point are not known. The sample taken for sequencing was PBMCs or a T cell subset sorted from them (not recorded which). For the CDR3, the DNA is TGCGCCAGCAGCTTGGCTACAGGGTCGATGAACACTGAAGCTTTCTTT. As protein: CASSLATGSMNTEAFF.